Presented here are 19 T cell receptor beta chains from one specimen sequenced in a study of cytotoxic CD8 clonotypes in ibrutinib-treated CLL. This table comes from immunoSEQ multiplex PCR, and its TCRdb copy is limited to in-frame clones, with some not included. The data contain approximately 70,000 clones, over 75% of them singletons. The source material was PBMCs, sampled at disease progression, from a patient treated with ibrutinib. These receptors originate from a human donor with chronic lymphocytic leukemia.

This sequence joins TRBV19 and TRBJ2-6; D is unclear. Germline-derived CDR1 and CDR2 are LNHDA and SQIVND (reference sequence). The CDR3 covers 16 residues. Trimming took off 3 bases at V and 2 bases at J, with 11 bases between the two ends. DNA for the CDR3: TGTGCCAGTAGTATGGAAAGGGTAACTGGGGCCAACGTCCTGACTTTC. This codes for CASSMERVTGANVLTF.

The sample holds a few counts of this clone. V is TRBV4-2 and J is TRBJ2-5; D gene ambiguous. Germline V gene data show CDR1 as LGHNA and CDR2 as YNFKEQ. The CDR3 sequence is 13 residues long. V was clipped by 0 bases and J by 4 bases, with 6 bases between them. This chain's CDR3 is CASSQDRAETQYF. CDR3 DNA sequence: TGTGCCAGCAGCCAAGACCGTGCAGAGACCCAGTACTTC.

The count of this clone is one. The chain carries TRBV28 and TRBJ2-7, with D hard to call. Trimming left V 6 bases short and J 1 base short, with 7 bases between. CDR3 length: 12 residues. CDR1 is MDHEN, CDR2 SYDVKM, per germline. CDR3 DNA sequence: TGTGCCAGCAGCAGGTATTCCTACGAGCAGTACTTC. It translates to CASSRYSYEQYF.

V is TRBV10-3 and J is TRBJ1-1, with D unresolved. CDR1 is ENHRY and CDR2 is SYGVKD in the germline V gene. The CDR3 spans 14 residues. The germline V and J ends were trimmed by 2 bases and 0 bases, with 7 bases remaining between them. CDR3: CAISEEAMNTEAFF. CDR3 nucleotides: TGTGCCATCAGTGAGGAGGCCATGAACACTGAAGCTTTCTTT.

The rearrangement links TRBV30 to TRBJ1-5; 7 bases map to TRBD1. CDR1 is GTSNPN and CDR2 is SVGIG in the germline V gene (reference sequence). The CDR3 length is 13 residues. Unmatched junction bases numbered 4, after V lost 4 bases and J lost 4 bases. CDR3: CAWTPGGNQPQHF. The CDR3 region has the DNA TGTGCCTGGACCCCAGGGGGTAATCAGCCCCAGCATTTT.

This chain connects TRBV5-4 to TRBJ2-5; 7 bases fit TRBD1. Germline V gene lookup returns CDR1 SGHNT and CDR2 YYREEE (reference sequence). The CDR3 totals 13 residues. V lost 0 bases, J lost 5 bases, and 1 base stayed unmatched. The CDR3 is CASSLEGAETQYF. The CDR3 nucleotides are TGTGCCAGCAGCTTGGAGGGGGCTGAGACCCAGTACTTC.

The chain has TRBV2 and TRBJ2-2; D uncertain. The V gene lost 5 bases and the J gene lost 4 bases, with 14 bases spanning the gap. The CDR3 sequence is 15 residues long. Germline assignment: CDR1 SNHLY and CDR2 FYNNEI. CDR3 in DNA: TGTGCCAGCAGTCCCCCGGTGGGGTTCACCGGGGAGCTGTTTTTT. This gives the protein CASSPPVGFTGELFF.

This clone was observed once. The rearrangement uses TRBV6-1 and TRBJ2-1, with TRBD2 matching 9 bases. This CDR3 comprises 17 residues. With V trimmed by 3 bases and J by 3 bases, 9 bases remained unmatched. Germline V lookup: CDR1 MNHNS, CDR2 SASEGT. CDR3 region: CASSDFAGGFRYNEQFF. In DNA form, the CDR3 reads TGTGCCAGCAGTGATTTCGCGGGAGGGTTCCGCTACAATGAGCAGTTCTTC.

In its sample, this clone was seen once. V gene TRBV7-6 combines with J gene TRBJ1-1, with 9 nucleotides matching TRBD1. Germline loops: CDR1 SGHVS, CDR2 FNYEAQ. The CDR3 totals 13 residues. V dropped 5 bases and J dropped 5; count of bases not matched to a gene: 3. The CDR3 nucleotides read TGTGCCAGCAGCCAGGACAGGGGAACTGAAGCTTTCTTT. Its translation: CASSQDRGTEAFF.

This chain links TRBV11-2 with TRBJ1-3; D unclear. Germline assignment: CDR1 SGHAT and CDR2 FQNNGV. The CDR3 covers 14 residues. Trimming removed 5 bases at V and 0 bases at J, with 8 bases between. DNA for the CDR3: TGTGCCAGCAGCCCCGCCCACTCTGGAAACACCATATATTTT. It codes for CASSPAHSGNTIYF.

This rearrangement joins TRBV5-1 to TRBJ2-1; D remains ambiguous. The CDR3 is made up of 13 amino acids. The V end was cut by 4 bases, the J end by 8 bases, with 13 bases between. The germline V gene has CDR1 SGHRS and CDR2 YFSETQ. The CDR3 DNA is TGCGCCAGCAGCAAAAGCCCTAGAGATGAGCAGTTCTTC. The encoded protein is CASSKSPRDEQFF.

V and J are TRBV29-1 and TRBJ2-3, with D possibly TRBD2 on 5 matching bases. The V and J ends lost 5 bases and 0 bases respectively, with 12 bases between them. CDR1 is SQVTM and CDR2 is ANQGSEA in the germline V gene. The CDR3 is 14 residues long. The CDR3 DNA sequence: TGCAGCGTTCCTGGACGGGATAGCACAGATACGCAGTATTTT. This translates into CSVPGRDSTDTQYF.

In DNA, the CDR3 is TGTGCCAGTACCCCCGACAACACAGATACGCAGTATTTT. It codes for CASTPDNTDTQYF. The gene calls are TRBV6-4 and TRBJ2-3; no clear D. The length of the CDR3 is 13 residues. Trimming took off 9 bases at V and 2 bases at J, with 12 bases between the two ends. CDR1 is MRHNA, CDR2 SNTAGT, per germline.

The rearrangement joins TRBV4-1 to TRBJ1-1; D not resolved. With 1 base removed from V and 0 bases from J, the gap between germline ends came to 6 bases. Germline values: CDR1 MGHRA, CDR2 YSYEKL. There are 14 residues in the CDR3. The CDR3: CASSQVALNTEAFF. In DNA form, the CDR3 reads TGCGCCAGCAGCCAAGTTGCCTTGAACACTGAAGCTTTCTTT.

The chain uses TRBV12-5 and TRBJ2-4, with 10 nucleotides matching TRBD2. The germline gives CDR1 LGHNT, CDR2 FRNRAP. Trimming at V came to 5 bases and at J to 6 bases, leaving 4 bases not matched to a gene. The CDR3 is 14 residues long. In DNA, the CDR3 is TGTGCTAGTGGTCCTAGCGGGAGCTCAAACATTCAGTACTTC. Translation: CASGPSGSSNIQYF.

The chain carries TRBV9 and TRBJ1-5; TRBD1 aligns across 7 bases. The CDR3 covers 12 residues. CDR1 is SGDLS and CDR2 is YYNGEE in the germline V gene. Trimming took 4 bases from V and 9 from J; bases not matched to a gene: 4. As DNA, the CDR3 is TGTGCCAGCAGCAGTCAGGGGGGGCCCCAGCATTTT. Its protein product is CASSSQGGPQHF.

The rearrangement joins TRBV4-1 to TRBJ1-6; D may be TRBD1 (5 bases). Per germline, CDR1 MGHRA and CDR2 YSYEKL. V lost 1 base and J 6 bases, leaving 13 bases between the germline ends. The CDR3 runs 16 residues. Here the CDR3 reads CASSQGEWDGNSPLHF. The CDR3 DNA sequence: TGCGCCAGCAGCCAAGGTGAATGGGACGGTAATTCACCCCTCCACTTT.

This chain links TRBV28 with TRBJ1-5; D uncertain. The CDR3 has 15 amino acids. Germline V gene lookup returns CDR1 MDHEN and CDR2 SYDVKM. V shed 6 bases and J shed 2 bases, with 14 bases lying between them. The CDR3 bases are TGTGCCAGCAGCCCGGGGTTCGTAGGCAATCAGCCCCAGCATTTT. It translates to CASSPGFVGNQPQHF. Variable domain in full (rest from reference TRBV28 and TRBJ1-5): DVKVTQSSRYLVKRTGEKVFLECVQDMDHENMFWYRQDPGLGLRLIYFSYDVKMKEKGDIPEGYSVSREKKERFSLILESASTNQTSMYLCASSPGFVGNQPQHFGDGTRLSIL.

The sample holds a few counts of this clone. The chain employs TRBV11-1 and TRBJ2-3, with 9 bases fitting TRBD2. V gave up 2 bases and J gave up 0 bases; unmatched junction bases: 3. In germline, CDR1 is SGHAT, CDR2 FQDESV (reference sequence). This CDR3 has 16 amino acids. CDR3 sequence (DNA): TGTGCCAGCAGCTTATTAGCGGGGGCTAGCACAGATACGCAGTATTTT. Amino acids: CASSLLAGASTDTQYF.